The rows below give T cell receptor beta chains drawn from one sample of a study of T cells in Graves' hyperthyroidism and ophthalmopathy. Each CDR3 protein gets one entry after TCRdb re-called the multiplex PCR reads with MiXCR. The profile shows 700,000 to 950,000 distinct CDR3 sequences, approximately 40% of them singletons. Sequencing was carried out using blood. All receptors come from a woman aged 40 to 50 with Graves' hyperthyroidism. Each CDR3 is given with its conserved first and last residue. A D gene is named only where the DNA matches it firmly. A clone size is listed for some rows: how often the clone was seen (once, few, many), or a class if it is expanded.

clone size: many
J gene: TRBJ1-4
CDR3 length: 14
D gene: NA
V gene: TRBV10-3
CDR3 protein: CAISDGEANEKLFF
CDR3 DNA: TGTGCCATCAGTGATGGGGAAGCTAATGAAAAACTGTTTTTT

clone size: many
J gene: TRBJ1-2
CDR3 length: 12
D gene: TRBD1
V gene: TRBV29-1
CDR3 protein: CSVPHHRGDYTF
CDR3 DNA: TGCAGCGTTCCTCATCACAGGGGAGACTACACCTTC

clone size: once
J gene: TRBJ1-6
CDR3 length: 15
D gene: NA
V gene: TRBV25-1
CDR3 protein: CASSAMSVPNSPLHF
CDR3 DNA: TGTGCCAGCAGTGCTATGTCGGTCCCTAATTCACCCCTCCACTTT

clone size: NA
J gene: TRBJ2-5
CDR3 length: 14
D gene: NA
V gene: TRBV19
CDR3 protein: CASRRRVSQETQYF
CDR3 DNA: TGTGCCAGTAGGAGGAGGGTCAGCCAAGAGACCCAGTACTTC

clone size: NA
J gene: TRBJ2-7
CDR3 length: 14
D gene: TRBD2
V gene: TRBV7-2
CDR3 protein: CASSLRGRLGEQYF
CDR3 DNA: TGTGCCAGCAGCTTACGCGGGAGGCTGGGTGAGCAGTACTTC

clone size: many
J gene: TRBJ1-6
CDR3 length: 17
D gene: NA
V gene: TRBV9
CDR3 protein: CASSVGGRDGGSSPLHF
CDR3 DNA: TGTGCCAGCAGCGTCGGAGGTAGGGACGGAGGTAGCTCACCCCTCCACTTT

clone size: many
J gene: TRBJ2-7
CDR3 length: 14
D gene: TRBD2
V gene: TRBV29-1
CDR3 protein: CSVLKGGGSYEQYF
CDR3 DNA: TGCAGCGTCCTGAAGGGCGGGGGATCCTACGAGCAGTACTTC

clone size: NA
J gene: TRBJ1-2
CDR3 length: 18
D gene: TRBD1
V gene: TRBV5-1
CDR3 protein: CASSLVHRDSPSNYGYTF
CDR3 DNA: TGCGCCAGCAGCTTGGTCCACCGGGACAGTCCTTCTAACTATGGCTACACCTTC

clone size: few
J gene: TRBJ1-4
CDR3 length: 15
D gene: TRBD1
V gene: TRBV6-5
CDR3 protein: CASSPGTGKNEKLFF
CDR3 DNA: TGTGCCAGCAGTCCCGGGACAGGAAAAAATGAAAAACTGTTTTTT

clone size: NA
J gene: TRBJ2-2
CDR3 length: 17
D gene: TRBD2
V gene: TRBV2
CDR3 protein: CASSDTSGIGRLGELFF
CDR3 DNA: TGTGCCAGCAGTGATACTAGCGGGATTGGGAGACTCGGGGAGCTGTTTTTT

clone size: NA
J gene: TRBJ1-2
CDR3 length: 17
D gene: NA
V gene: TRBV19
CDR3 protein: CASGIDFSRPANYGYTF
CDR3 DNA: TGTGCCAGTGGTATCGACTTTTCCCGGCCAGCTAACTATGGCTACACCTTC

clone size: NA
J gene: TRBJ1-1
CDR3 length: 14
D gene: NA
V gene: TRBV25-1
CDR3 protein: CASSEWGASTEAFF
CDR3 DNA: TGTGCCAGCAGTGAATGGGGGGCAAGCACTGAAGCTTTCTTT

clone size: many
J gene: TRBJ2-2
CDR3 length: 15
D gene: NA
V gene: TRBV6-5
CDR3 protein: CASRKTGTHTGELFF
CDR3 DNA: TGTGCCAGCAGGAAAACAGGGACGCACACCGGGGAGCTGTTTTTT

clone size: NA
J gene: TRBJ1-1
CDR3 length: 17
D gene: NA
V gene: TRBV4-3
CDR3 protein: CASSQETIGTLDTEAFF
CDR3 DNA: TGCGCCAGCAGCCAAGAAACGATTGGGACACTTGACACTGAAGCTTTCTTT

clone size: few
J gene: TRBJ1-1
CDR3 length: 14
D gene: NA
V gene: TRBV7-9
CDR3 protein: CASSWGHTNTEAFF
CDR3 DNA: TGTGCCAGCAGCTGGGGACACACGAACACTGAAGCTTTCTTT

clone size: NA
J gene: TRBJ2-7
CDR3 length: 13
D gene: NA
V gene: TRBV29-1
CDR3 protein: CSASPGMTYEQYF
CDR3 DNA: TGCAGCGCATCCCCGGGGATGACCTACGAGCAGTACTTC

clone size: NA
J gene: TRBJ2-7
CDR3 length: 13
D gene: TRBD1
V gene: TRBV29-1
CDR3 protein: CSVPGQGTYEQYF
CDR3 DNA: TGCAGCGTCCCGGGACAGGGGACGTACGAGCAGTACTTC

clone size: NA
J gene: TRBJ2-2
CDR3 length: 16
D gene: NA
V gene: TRBV25-1
CDR3 protein: CASSAVRGRGPGELFF
CDR3 DNA: TGTGCCAGCAGCGCCGTTCGGGGGCGAGGTCCCGGGGAGCTGTTTTTT

clone size: NA
J gene: TRBJ2-5
CDR3 length: 14
D gene: NA
V gene: TRBV12-3/TRBV12-4
CDR3 protein: CASSLGAQNQPQYF
CDR3 DNA: TGTGCCAGCAGTTTAGGGGCGCAAAATCAGCCCCAGTACTTC

clone size: NA
J gene: TRBJ1-1
CDR3 length: 17
D gene: NA
V gene: TRBV2
CDR3 protein: CASSETPGQRLATEAFF
CDR3 DNA: TGTGCCAGCAGTGAAACACCTGGACAGCGTCTGGCCACTGAAGCTTTCTTT

clone size: NA
J gene: TRBJ2-7
CDR3 length: 16
D gene: TRBD1
V gene: TRBV6-4
CDR3 protein: CASSYSLALTGVEQYF
CDR3 DNA: TGTGCCAGCAGTTACTCATTGGCTTTAACAGGGGTCGAGCAGTACTTC

clone size: few
J gene: TRBJ1-6
CDR3 length: 15
D gene: TRBD1
V gene: TRBV5-1
CDR3 protein: CASSPRDRDNSPLHF
CDR3 DNA: TGCGCCAGCAGCCCCCGGGACAGAGATAATTCACCCCTCCACTTT

clone size: NA
J gene: TRBJ2-7
CDR3 length: 14
D gene: TRBD1
V gene: TRBV7-2
CDR3 protein: CASSLATGVLEQYF
CDR3 DNA: TGTGCCAGCAGCTTAGCGACAGGGGTCCTCGAGCAGTACTTC

clone size: many
J gene: TRBJ2-5
CDR3 length: 15
D gene: NA
V gene: TRBV7-2
CDR3 protein: CASSFSAYYQETQYF
CDR3 DNA: TGTGCCAGCAGCTTCTCTGCCTACTACCAAGAGACCCAGTACTTC

clone size: NA
J gene: TRBJ2-5
CDR3 length: 15
D gene: NA
V gene: TRBV6-5
CDR3 protein: CASSLGRDGRETQYF
CDR3 DNA: TGTGCCAGCAGTCTCGGACGGGATGGCCGAGAGACCCAGTACTTC

clone size: many
J gene: TRBJ2-5
CDR3 length: 16
D gene: TRBD1
V gene: TRBV7-8
CDR3 protein: CASSLSRDRGGETQYF
CDR3 DNA: TGTGCCAGCAGCTTATCCCGGGACAGGGGTGGGGAGACCCAGTACTTC

clone size: many
J gene: TRBJ1-2
CDR3 length: 14
D gene: TRBD1
V gene: TRBV19
CDR3 protein: CASTADRGPYGYTF
CDR3 DNA: TGTGCCAGTACCGCCGACAGGGGGCCTTATGGCTACACCTTC

clone size: NA
J gene: TRBJ2-5
CDR3 length: 15
D gene: NA
V gene: TRBV28
CDR3 protein: CAISAASGGKETQYF
CDR3 DNA: TGTGCCATCAGTGCCGCGAGCGGAGGAAAAGAGACCCAGTACTTC

clone size: few
J gene: TRBJ1-3
CDR3 length: 16
D gene: NA
V gene: TRBV29-1
CDR3 protein: CSVEGDFGVEGNTIYF
CDR3 DNA: TGCAGCGTTGAAGGTGATTTTGGGGTGGAAGGAAACACCATATATTTT

clone size: many
J gene: TRBJ2-5
CDR3 length: 14
D gene: NA
V gene: TRBV10-3
CDR3 protein: CAISEGGLQETQYF
CDR3 DNA: TGTGCCATCAGTGAGGGGGGCCTCCAAGAGACCCAGTACTTC

clone size: NA
J gene: TRBJ2-7
CDR3 length: 14
D gene: TRBD2
V gene: TRBV20-1
CDR3 protein: CSASDTSGSNEQYF
CDR3 DNA: TGCAGTGCTAGTGATACTAGCGGGAGTAATGAGCAGTACTTC

clone size: few
J gene: TRBJ1-2
CDR3 length: 13
D gene: NA
V gene: TRBV6-1
CDR3 protein: CASCQWDYYGYTF
CDR3 DNA: TGTGCCAGCTGTCAATGGGACTACTATGGCTACACCTTC

clone size: few
J gene: TRBJ1-2
CDR3 length: 15
D gene: NA
V gene: TRBV9
CDR3 protein: CASSVDGGLGDIHTF
CDR3 DNA: TGTGCCAGCAGCGTAGATGGGGGGCTTGGAGATATTCACACCTTC

clone size: NA
J gene: TRBJ1-5
CDR3 length: 13
D gene: NA
V gene: TRBV19
CDR3 protein: CASSRGGDLPQHF
CDR3 DNA: TGTGCCAGTAGTAGGGGAGGGGACCTGCCCCAGCATTTT

clone size: NA
J gene: TRBJ1-4
CDR3 length: 15
D gene: NA
V gene: TRBV20-1
CDR3 protein: CSAREGAVANEKLFF
CDR3 DNA: TGCAGTGCTAGAGAAGGGGCGGTAGCTAATGAAAAACTGTTTTTT

clone size: NA
J gene: TRBJ2-7
CDR3 length: 15
D gene: TRBD2
V gene: TRBV7-9
CDR3 protein: CASSLTSASSYEQYF
CDR3 DNA: TGTGCCAGCAGCCTCACTAGCGCGAGCTCCTACGAGCAGTACTTC

clone size: few
J gene: TRBJ2-3
CDR3 length: 12
D gene: NA
V gene: TRBV25-1
CDR3 protein: CASSGDLDTQYF
CDR3 DNA: TGTGCCAGCAGTGGGGACCTAGATACGCAGTATTTT

clone size: NA
J gene: TRBJ1-1
CDR3 length: 15
D gene: NA
V gene: TRBV19
CDR3 protein: CASSRVQTEGTEAFF
CDR3 DNA: TGTGCCAGTAGTAGGGTCCAAACCGAGGGGACTGAAGCTTTCTTT

clone size: NA
J gene: TRBJ1-5
CDR3 length: 16
D gene: TRBD1
V gene: TRBV15
CDR3 protein: CATSSPTGVGNQPQHF
CDR3 DNA: TGTGCCACCAGCAGCCCGACAGGGGTAGGCAATCAGCCCCAGCATTTT